This entry lists 20 T cell receptor beta chains sequenced from one sample in a study of blood T cells in healthy people across ages. Combining a sample-barcoded 5' primer with a J-beta primer mix, a second PCR ran for roughly 7 to 12 cycles. TCRdb redid the calling of the 5' RACE reads with MiXCR, one entry per CDR3 protein. The table includes 800,000 to 900,000 distinct CDR3 sequences, 62% detected once. The sequenced material came from blood. The receptor source for this set is a man between 25 and 39 years old in good health.

The J gene is TRBJ2-5, the V gene TRBV6-1; TRBD2 is a possible D gene (6 bases). The germline gives CDR1 MNHNS, CDR2 SASEGT. V was shortened by 2 bases and J by 4 bases, with 14 bases between the two germline ends. The CDR3 covers 15 residues. The CDR3 here is CASSESAGLGETQYF. Written as DNA, the CDR3 is TGTGCCAGCAGTGAATCTGCGGGACTGGGAGAGACCCAGTACTTC.

This rearrangement joins TRBV6-1 to TRBJ2-4; perhaps D is TRBD1 or TRBD2 (6 bases each). CDR3 length equals 13 residues. V gave up 4 bases and J gave up 5 bases, with 9 bases separating them. CDR1 is MNHNS, CDR2 SASEGT, per germline. CDR3 sequence: CASSGGAQNIQYF. The CDR3 DNA reads as TGTGCCAGCAGTGGGGGGGCCCAAAACATTCAGTACTTC.

This clonotype was seen a few times. The chain recombines TRBV9 with TRBJ2-5; D perhaps matches TRBD2 (5 bases). Germline CDR1 is SGDLS and CDR2 is YYNGEE. The CDR3 runs to 15 residues. V shed 5 bases and J shed 5 bases, with 19 bases lying between them. The CDR3 loop reads CASSAGEGGKETQYF. The CDR3 DNA is TGTGCCAGCAGTGCCGGAGAGGGCGGCAAGGAGACCCAGTACTTC. Complete variable domain (other parts from reference TRBV9 and TRBJ2-5): DSGVTQTPKHLITATGQRVTLRCSPRSGDLSVYWYQQSLDQGLQFLIQYYNGEERAKGNILERFSAQQFPDLHSELNLSSLELGDSALYFCASSAGEGGKETQYFGPGTRLLVL.

The V gene is TRBV25-1, the J gene TRBJ1-2; possible D gene TRBD1, 6 bases. Trimming removed 4 bases at V and 4 bases at J, with 16 bases between. This CDR3 contains 15 residues. Looked up from germline, CDR1 is MGHDK and CDR2 is SYGVNS. The DNA for the CDR3 is TGTGCCAGCAGTGGGGGGACATCGGACCGCTATGGCTACACCTTC. This gives the protein CASSGGTSDRYGYTF.

This chain links TRBV5-1 with TRBJ1-6; no firm D call. Germline V gene lookup returns CDR1 SGHRS and CDR2 YFSETQ. The CDR3 has 14 amino acids. The V gene lost 0 bases and the J gene lost 4 bases, with 5 bases spanning the gap. The CDR3 loop is CASSLDQYNSPLHF. The CDR3 nucleotides are TGCGCCAGCAGCTTGGATCAGTATAATTCACCCCTCCACTTT. The full variable domain, with the rest looked up from reference TRBV5-1 and TRBJ1-6, is KAGVTQTPRYLIKTRGQQVTLSCSPISGHRSVSWYQQTPGQGLQFLFEYFSETQRNKGNFPGRFSGRQFSNSRSEMNVSTLELGDSALYLCASSLDQYNSPLHFGNGTRLTVT.

The V call is TRBV7-8, the J call TRBJ2-1, with 7 nucleotides matching TRBD2. J gave up 4 bases and V 7 bases, and 4 bases lay outside the gene matches. The length of the CDR3 is 13 residues. Germline V gives CDR1 SGHVS, CDR2 FQNEAQ. In DNA form, the CDR3 reads TGTGCCAGCATGGGCGGGGGATACAATGAGCAGTTCTTC. Its protein is CASMGGGYNEQFF.

V and J are TRBV7-9 and TRBJ1-2; no firm D call. The germline V gene encodes CDR1 SEHNR and CDR2 FQNEAQ (reference sequence). The length of the CDR3 is 14 residues. V lost 1 base and J 1 base, leaving 7 bases between the germline ends. The CDR3 region is CASSLVGNNYGYTF. The CDR3 region has the DNA TGTGCCAGCAGCTTAGTAGGGAATAACTATGGCTACACCTTC.

The gene calls are TRBV20-1 and TRBJ2-1; maybe TRBD1 (6 bases). Trimming stripped 0 bases from V and 8 bases from J, with 17 bases between. CDR3 length: 15 residues. The germline V gene encodes CDR1 DFQATT and CDR2 SNEGSKA (reference sequence). Here the CDR3 reads CSARDIGGYAHEQFF. CDR3 DNA: TGCAGTGCTAGAGATATTGGGGGCTACGCCCATGAGCAGTTCTTC.

The J gene is TRBJ1-2, the V gene TRBV10-2; possible D gene TRBD1, 5 bases. Germline assignment: CDR1 WSHSY and CDR2 SAAADI. Trimming left V 6 bases short and J 4 bases short, with 12 bases between. This CDR3 is 13 amino acids long. CDR3 coding DNA: TGCGCCAGCAGCCAGGGTGGCCCCTATGGCTACACCTTC. Its protein product is CASSQGGPYGYTF.

In this sample, this clonotype turned up a few times. The CDR3 loop is CASSQENGPSYNEQFF. In DNA form, the CDR3 reads TGTGCCAGCAGCCAAGAGAACGGACCCTCCTACAATGAGCAGTTCTTC. V is TRBV4-2 and J is TRBJ2-1; D call uncertain. CDR1 is LGHNA and CDR2 is YNFKEQ in the germline V gene. Trimming pared 0 bases from V and 0 bases from J, leaving 9 bases between. This CDR3 is built from 16 residues.

This clonotype showed up just a few times. CDR3 sequence: CASSSTGSPSGANVLTF. The CDR3 coding sequence is TGTGCCAGCAGCTCGACAGGGAGTCCCTCTGGGGCCAACGTCCTGACTTTC. The chain uses TRBV7-3 and TRBJ2-6; 7 bases are a match to TRBD1. The CDR3 length is 17 residues. Germline CDR1 SGHTA, CDR2 FQGTGA. V lost 4 bases and J lost 0; bases outside the gene matches: 6.

The chain employs TRBV20-1 and TRBJ2-3; maybe TRBD2 (5 bases). Per the germline V gene, CDR1 is DFQATT and CDR2 is SNEGSKA (reference sequence). The CDR3 extends over 16 amino acids. V lost 4 bases, J lost 1 base, and 18 bases lay in between. The CDR3 DNA follows: TGCAGTGCTATTCCTAGCCCCTCGCCAGGCACAGATACGCAGTATTTT. Translation gives CSAIPSPSPGTDTQYF.

V gene TRBV7-2 combines with J gene TRBJ2-4, with 7 bases fitting TRBD2. This CDR3 comprises 14 residues. Per germline, CDR1 SGHTA and CDR2 FQGNSA. Trimming removed 5 bases from V and 7 bases from J; junction bases left unmatched: 8. CDR3 in DNA: TGTGCCAGCAGCCCGTCCTTCGGGGGGAACATTCAGTACTTC. Translation gives CASSPSFGGNIQYF.

This clonotype was observed once. The V gene is TRBV6-1, the J gene TRBJ2-7; either TRBD1 or TRBD2 may fit D (5 bases each). Near its end, the DNA agrees better with TRBJ2-4, so the J call may be wrong. CDR1 MNHNS and CDR2 SASEGT come from the germline V gene. CDR3 length: 15 amino acids. The CDR3 is CASSARDGSANIQYF. For the CDR3, the DNA is TGTGCCAGCAGTGCAAGGGACGGATCTGCGAACATTCAGTACTTC.

The chain combines TRBV11-3 with TRBJ1-1, with 8 bases matching TRBD1. Unmatched junction bases numbered 2, after V lost 3 bases and J lost 5 bases. Germline CDR1 reads SGHNT; CDR2 reads YENEEA. The CDR3 consists of 13 residues. CDR3 coding DNA: TGTGCCAGCAGCTTCGACAGGGGTACTGAAGCTTTCTTT. Residues: CASSFDRGTEAFF.

V is TRBV28 and J is TRBJ2-7; 8 positions match TRBD1. CDR1 is MDHEN and CDR2 is SYDVKM in the germline V gene. The CDR3 contains 13 residues. The junction had 4 bases not matched to a gene; V was cut back by 5 bases and J by 4 bases. CDR3 in amino acids: CASSKRDRYEQYF. DNA for the CDR3: TGTGCCAGCAGTAAGAGGGACAGGTACGAGCAGTACTTC.

V and J are TRBV6-4 and TRBJ2-1; 10 nucleotides align to TRBD2. V trimming: 3 bases; J trimming: 9 bases; junction bases outside the gene matches: 8. The CDR3 covers 15 residues. The germline V gene has CDR1 MRHNA and CDR2 SNTAGT. DNA of the CDR3: TGTGCCAGCAGTGAAGAAGCGGGGGGGTACGGTGAGCAGTTCTTC. Translation: CASSEEAGGYGEQFF.

This sequence joins TRBV25-1 and TRBJ2-1, with D perhaps assigned TRBD1 or TRBD2 (6 bases each). Trimming cost V 1 base and J 6 bases, with 16 bases left between them. The CDR3 consists of 16 residues. Germline loops: CDR1 MGHDK, CDR2 SYGVNS. CDR3 residues: CASSEFKWGAGNEQFF. CDR3 nucleotide sequence: TGTGCCAGCAGTGAATTTAAGTGGGGGGCGGGCAATGAGCAGTTCTTC.

The V and J genes are TRBV29-1 and TRBJ2-2; 14 bases are a match to TRBD2. The germline gives CDR1 SQVTM, CDR2 ANQGSEA. The CDR3 is made up of 14 amino acids. With V trimmed by 8 bases and J by 8 bases, 7 bases remained unmatched. The CDR3 nucleotides read TGCAGCAGCAGACTAGCGGGGGGGTATGGGGAGCTGTTTTTT. Translation: CSSRLAGGYGELFF.

The chain carries TRBV9 and TRBJ1-2; a weak D match, TRBD1 (5 bases). The germline CDR1 and CDR2 sequences are SGDLS and YYNGEE. The CDR3 consists of 15 residues. With 4 bases removed from V and 3 bases from J, the gap between germline ends came to 16 bases. The CDR3 DNA reads as TGTGCCAGCAGCCCCTACGGGGGGATTTACTATGGCTACACCTTC. It yields the protein CASSPYGGIYYGYTF.